Below, 20 T cell receptor beta chains from the same sample are listed, as sequenced in a study of blood T cell repertoires in COVID-19. Here immunoSEQ multiplex PCR was the method, and the copy in TCRdb shows in-frame clones only, minus some. Counted here are more than 200,000 clones, around 82% occurring once; the ten biggest clones make up over 7%. The specimen was PBMCs or T cells enriched from blood (not recorded which). These receptor sequences come from a woman aged 40-49 years with acute COVID-19.

This clone was picked up one time. The chain employs TRBV11-3 and TRBJ1-1; D is possibly TRBD1 (6 bases). Trimming stripped 5 bases from V and 5 bases from J, with 12 bases between. The CDR3 has 13 amino acids. Germline V gene sequence: CDR1 SGHNT, CDR2 YENEEA. The CDR3 region is CASSRTERTEAFF. CDR3 DNA sequence: TGTGCCAGCAGCAGGACAGAGAGGACTGAAGCTTTCTTT.

The chain combines TRBV18 with TRBJ2-7; D unclear. Germline values: CDR1 KGHSH, CDR2 LQKENI. CDR3 size: 14 residues. V was clipped by 4 bases and J by 0 bases, with 10 bases between them. For the CDR3, the DNA is TGTGCCAGCTCACGGAACAGAGACTCCTACGAGCAGTACTTC. Translating it yields CASSRNRDSYEQYF.

The V gene is TRBV5-4, the J gene TRBJ2-3; 8 nucleotides align to TRBD2. This CDR3 region has 16 residues. Germline loops: CDR1 SGHNT, CDR2 YYREEE (reference sequence). V dropped 4 bases and J dropped 6; count of bases not matched to a gene: 13. Written as DNA, the CDR3 is TGTGCCAGCAGCGCCAGCGGGGGAGCCCAGGGGGATACGCAGTATTTT. This encodes CASSASGGAQGDTQYF.

The rearrangement links TRBV6-5 to TRBJ1-6; D ambiguous. Germline V gene data show CDR1 as MNHEY and CDR2 as SVGAGI. The CDR3 is 14 amino acids. Between the trimmed V and J ends, which lost 8 bases and 4 bases, there was a span of 12 bases. The CDR3 region has the DNA TGTGCCAGCCAGACACACATTTATAATTCACCCCTCCACTTT. It encodes CASQTHIYNSPLHF.

The chain couples TRBV16 to TRBJ1-5, with 7 bases matching TRBD1. From germline, CDR1 is KGHSY and CDR2 FQNENV. With V trimmed by 0 bases and J by 2 bases, 10 bases remained unmatched. The length of the CDR3 is 18 residues. The CDR3 DNA reads as TGTGCCAGCAGCCAATCTATGGGACACAGGGGACGCAATCAGCCCCAGCATTTT. Residues: CASSQSMGHRGRNQPQHF. Together with reference TRBV16 and TRBJ1-5, the CDR3 gives the full variable domain: GEEVAQTPKHLVRGEGQKAKLYCAPIKGHSYVFWYQQVLKNEFKFLISFQNENVFDETGMPKERFSAKCLPNSPCSLEIQATKLEDSAVYFCASSQSMGHRGRNQPQHFGDGTRLSIL.

The genes are TRBV5-1 and TRBJ2-1; 9 nucleotides match TRBD2. CDR1 is SGHRS, CDR2 YFSETQ, per germline. With 4 bases clipped from V and 5 bases from J, the junction kept 7 bases outside the gene matches. The CDR3 has 15 residues. CDR3 sequence: CASSETSGKHNEQFF. The CDR3 coding sequence is TGCGCCAGCAGCGAGACTAGCGGAAAACACAATGAGCAGTTCTTC.

The J gene is TRBJ1-2, the V gene TRBV28, with 12 bases lining up with TRBD1. Trimming cost V 5 bases and J 8 bases; bases outside gene matches: 12. Germline CDR1 is MDHEN and CDR2 is SYDVKM. This CDR3 has 16 amino acids. CDR3 sequence reads: CASSRIPGQGARGYTF. The CDR3 nucleotides are TGTGCCAGCAGTAGAATCCCGGGACAGGGGGCGCGGGGCTACACCTTC.

V usage is TRBV29-1 and J usage is TRBJ2-7, with D possibly matching TRBD2 (7 bases). Germline CDR1 SQVTM, CDR2 ANQGSEA. V lost 4 bases to trimming and J lost 7 bases, with 14 bases between them. The CDR3 is 12 amino acids. As DNA, the CDR3 is TGCAGCGTTGTTCAGGGGAGGGGGGAGCAGTACTTC. This translates into CSVVQGRGEQYF.

The V and J genes are TRBV3-1 (or the pseudogene TRBV3-2) and TRBJ2-1; maybe TRBD2 (5 bases). Germline CDR1 and CDR2: LGHDT and YNNKEL (reference sequence). The ends were cut back, 0 bases at V and 1 base at J, with 19 bases in the middle. This CDR3 is built from 19 residues. CDR3 amino acids: CASSQDGVGSRTSYNEQFF. In DNA, the CDR3 is TGTGCCAGCAGCCAAGATGGGGTCGGTTCTAGGACTTCCTACAATGAGCAGTTCTTC.

The chain combines TRBV5-1 with TRBJ1-1, with TRBD1 matching over 8 bases. The CDR3 length is 16 residues. Germline V gives CDR1 SGHRS, CDR2 YFSETQ. V was clipped by 4 bases and J by 5 bases; unmatched bases: 13. Here the CDR3 reads CASSAQPGQGGTEAFF. CDR3 coding DNA: TGCGCCAGCAGCGCCCAACCCGGACAGGGAGGGACTGAAGCTTTCTTT.

This chain uses TRBV6-5 with TRBJ2-3; D may be TRBD1 (5 bases). Germline CDR1 is MNHEY and CDR2 is SVGAGI. Trimming pared 6 bases from V and 2 bases from J, leaving 12 bases between. The CDR3 totals 14 residues. The DNA of the CDR3 is TGTGCCAGCAGGCCACAGGTTGTCACAGATACGCAGTATTTT. Translated, it gives CASRPQVVTDTQYF.

The chain recombines TRBV2 with TRBJ1-2, with D maybe TRBD1 (5 bases). CDR1 is SNHLY, CDR2 FYNNEI, per germline. With 0 bases removed from V and 5 bases from J, the gap between germline ends came to 22 bases. The CDR3 extends over 18 amino acids. The CDR3 is CASSEAGRPPGGRYGYTF. The CDR3 bases are TGTGCCAGCAGTGAAGCTGGCAGGCCCCCCGGGGGAAGATATGGCTACACCTTC.

The rearrangement links TRBV19 to TRBJ1-2; possibly TRBD1 for D (6 bases). V was shortened by 5 bases and J by 3 bases, with 10 bases between the two germline ends. Germline V gene sequence: CDR1 LNHDA, CDR2 SQIVND (reference sequence). The CDR3 has 13 residues. CDR3 in amino acids: CASSVQGDYGYTF. CDR3 sequence (DNA): TGTGCCAGTAGTGTACAGGGAGACTATGGCTACACCTTC.

The chain uses TRBV10-3 and TRBJ2-7; 7 bases line up with TRBD2. Trimming took 2 bases from V and 5 from J; bases not matched to a gene: 6. There are 14 residues in the CDR3. Germline CDR1 ENHRY, CDR2 SYGVKD. CDR3 in amino acids: CAISEGGVLNEQYF. The CDR3 DNA reads TGTGCCATCAGTGAGGGGGGGGTGTTGAACGAGCAGTACTTC.

This clone was seen a few times. The genes are TRBV11-3 and TRBJ2-1; 7 bases map to TRBD1. CDR3 length: 15 amino acids. Germline V gene lookup returns CDR1 SGHNT and CDR2 YENEEA. The J segment lost 2 bases and the V segment lost 1 base, leaving 2 bases of the junction unmatched. Written as DNA, the CDR3 is TGTGCCAGCAGCTTAGCGGGACAGCCCTACAATGAGCAGTTCTTC. Its protein is CASSLAGQPYNEQFF.

The chain uses TRBV5-5 and TRBJ1-5; D gene uncertain. CDR1 is SGHKS, CDR2 YYEKEE, per germline (reference sequence). V was cut by 0 bases and J by 4 bases, with 8 bases left in between. The CDR3 runs to 14 residues. CDR3 bases: TGTGCCAGCAGCTTGGCCCCAGGTAATCAGCCCCAGCATTTT. Encoded protein: CASSLAPGNQPQHF.

This chain links TRBV18 with TRBJ1-3; D perhaps matches TRBD1 (6 bases). The CDR3 is 16 amino acids. The V and J ends lost 3 bases and 0 bases respectively, with 12 bases between them. Looked up from germline, CDR1 is KGHSH and CDR2 is LQKENI. CDR3 residues: CASSPLTGSSGNTIYF. The CDR3 DNA reads TGTGCCAGCTCACCCTTAACAGGGAGCTCTGGAAACACCATATATTTT.

This chain joins TRBV30 and TRBJ1-2; no clear D. CDR1 and CDR2 (germline): GTSNPN, SVGIG (reference sequence). V was clipped by 1 base and J by 8 bases, with 14 bases between them. The CDR3 is 13 amino acids. CDR3 bases: TGTGCCTGGAGTGGAACCCGGGAATGGGGCTACACCTTC. Amino acids: CAWSGTREWGYTF. Drawing the rest from reference TRBV30 and TRBJ1-2, the complete variable domain is SQTIHQWPATLVQPVGSPLSLECTVEGTSNPNLYWYRQAAGRGLQLLFYSVGIGQISSEVPQNLSASRPQDRQFILSSKKLLLSDSGFYLCAWSGTREWGYTFGSGTRLTVV.

This chain uses TRBV9 with TRBJ2-5; possible D gene TRBD2, 5 bases. V lost 0 bases, J lost 5 bases, and 11 bases lay in between. This CDR3 spans 14 amino acids. Germline V gene lookup returns CDR1 SGDLS and CDR2 YYNGEE. CDR3 in DNA: TGTGCCAGCAGCGTAGGGCTAGCAGAGGAGACCCAGTACTTC. It is translated as CASSVGLAEETQYF.

V and J are TRBV9 and TRBJ1-4, with D tentatively TRBD1 (6 bases). Looked up from germline, CDR1 is SGDLS and CDR2 is YYNGEE. This CDR3 region has 17 residues. Trimming pared 0 bases from V and 8 bases from J, leaving 20 bases between. CDR3 bases: TGTGCCAGCAGCGTAGATGGGTCGGGGGGCGTGCGGGAAAAACTGTTTTTT. It translates to CASSVDGSGGVREKLFF.